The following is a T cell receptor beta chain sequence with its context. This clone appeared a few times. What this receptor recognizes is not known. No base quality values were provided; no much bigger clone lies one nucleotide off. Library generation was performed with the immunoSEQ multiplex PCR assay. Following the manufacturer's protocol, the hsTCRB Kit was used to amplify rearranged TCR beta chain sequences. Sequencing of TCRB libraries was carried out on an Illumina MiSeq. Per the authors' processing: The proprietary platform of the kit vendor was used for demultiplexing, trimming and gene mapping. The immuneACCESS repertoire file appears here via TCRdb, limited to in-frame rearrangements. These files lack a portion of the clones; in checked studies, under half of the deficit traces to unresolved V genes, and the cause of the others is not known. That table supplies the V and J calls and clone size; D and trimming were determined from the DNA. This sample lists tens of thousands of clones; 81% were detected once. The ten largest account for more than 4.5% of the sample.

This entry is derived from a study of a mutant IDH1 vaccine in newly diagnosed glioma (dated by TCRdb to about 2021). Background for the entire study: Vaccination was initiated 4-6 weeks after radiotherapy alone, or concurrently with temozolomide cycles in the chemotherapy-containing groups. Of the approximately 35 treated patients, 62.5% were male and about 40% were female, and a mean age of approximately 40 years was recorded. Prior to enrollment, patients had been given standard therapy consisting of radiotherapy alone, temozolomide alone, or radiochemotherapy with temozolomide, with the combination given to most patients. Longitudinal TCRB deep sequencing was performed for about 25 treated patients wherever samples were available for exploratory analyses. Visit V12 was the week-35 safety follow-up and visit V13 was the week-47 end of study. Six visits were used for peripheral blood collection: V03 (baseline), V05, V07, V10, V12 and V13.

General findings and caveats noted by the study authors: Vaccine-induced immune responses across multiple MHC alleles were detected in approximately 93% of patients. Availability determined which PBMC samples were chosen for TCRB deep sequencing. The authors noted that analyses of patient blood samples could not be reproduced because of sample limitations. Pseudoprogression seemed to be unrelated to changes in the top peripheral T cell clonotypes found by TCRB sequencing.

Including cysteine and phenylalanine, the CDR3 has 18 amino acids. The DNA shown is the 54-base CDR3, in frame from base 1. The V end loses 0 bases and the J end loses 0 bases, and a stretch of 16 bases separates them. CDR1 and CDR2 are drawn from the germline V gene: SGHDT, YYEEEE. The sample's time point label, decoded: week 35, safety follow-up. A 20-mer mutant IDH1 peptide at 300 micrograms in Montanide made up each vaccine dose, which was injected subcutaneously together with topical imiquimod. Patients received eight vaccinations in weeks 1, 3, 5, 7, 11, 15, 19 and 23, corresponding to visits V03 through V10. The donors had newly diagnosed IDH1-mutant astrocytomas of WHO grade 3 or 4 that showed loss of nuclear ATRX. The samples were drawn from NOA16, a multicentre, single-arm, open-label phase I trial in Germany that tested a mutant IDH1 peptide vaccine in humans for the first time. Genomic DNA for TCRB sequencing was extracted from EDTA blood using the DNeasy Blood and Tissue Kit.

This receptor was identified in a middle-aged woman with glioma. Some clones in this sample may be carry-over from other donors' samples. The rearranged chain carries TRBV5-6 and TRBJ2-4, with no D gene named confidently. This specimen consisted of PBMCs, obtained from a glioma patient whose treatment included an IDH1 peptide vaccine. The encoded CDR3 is CASSLAAVTYLAKNIQYF. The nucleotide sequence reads TGTGCCAGCAGCTTGGCCGCGGTAACTTACCTAGCCAAAAACATTCAGTACTTC. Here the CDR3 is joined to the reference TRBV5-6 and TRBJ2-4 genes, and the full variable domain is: DAGVTQSPTHLIKTRGQQVTLRCSPKSGHDTVSWYQQALGQGPQFIFQYYEEEERQRGNFPDRFSGHQFPNYSSELNVNALLLGDSALYLCASSLAAVTYLAKNIQYFGAGTRLSVL.